The 7 T cell receptor beta chains given below trace back to one sample, sequenced in a study of Ad26.COV2.S vaccination and SARS-CoV-2 variants. TCRdb's table, derived via immunoSEQ multiplex PCR, lists solely in-frame clones and lacks some. This table has 300,000 to 350,000 clones, roughly nine tenths appearing once. Treatment described: about 20 received Ad26.COV2.S at low or high dose, single or two shots; about 5 received placebo; per-sample allocation not given. Collection of the samples took place on day 63 after the first injection of vaccine or placebo. The input for sequencing was peripheral blood, taken in a trial of Ad26.COV2.S vaccine versus placebo. The origin of the receptors is a person between 18 and 59 years old who received the Ad26.COV2.S COVID-19 vaccine or a placebo.

The rearrangement links TRBV25-1 to TRBJ1-5; D is unclear. Germline V lookup: CDR1 MGHDK, CDR2 SYGVNS. The ends were cut back, 4 bases at V and 6 bases at J, with 10 bases in the middle. The CDR3 has 13 residues. The CDR3 DNA is TGTGCCAGCAGTGCTGTCGATGGTCAGCCCCAGCATTTT. It translates to CASSAVDGQPQHF.

The sample holds a few counts of this clone. The rearrangement joins TRBV19 to TRBJ1-3; a possible D gene is TRBD1 (6 bases). Trimming took 5 bases from V and 0 from J, leaving 17 bases between them. CDR1 is LNHDA and CDR2 is SQIVND in the germline V gene (reference sequence). The CDR3 consists of 17 residues. CDR3 in amino acids: CASSRTEDSFSGNTIYF. The CDR3 region has the DNA TGTGCCAGTAGTCGAACTGAGGACAGCTTCTCTGGAAACACCATATATTTT.

This clone was detected ten times or more. This chain connects TRBV7-8 to TRBJ2-1; D may be TRBD2 (6 bases). Germline loops: CDR1 SGHVS, CDR2 FQNEAQ. V lost 3 bases to trimming and J lost 6 bases, with 18 bases between them. The CDR3 spans 16 residues. The CDR3 loop is CASSLERAVGGNEQFF. The CDR3 DNA sequence: TGTGCCAGCAGCTTGGAGCGGGCCGTGGGGGGCAATGAGCAGTTCTTC.

This rearrangement joins TRBV19 to TRBJ1-5; TRBD1 matches at 8 bases. CDR3 length: 14 residues. With V trimmed by 6 bases and J by 7 bases, 8 bases remained unmatched. Germline V CDR1 and CDR2: LNHDA, SQIVND (reference sequence). This CDR3 is CASSLDRGGQPQHF. CDR3 DNA: TGTGCCAGTAGCCTAGACAGGGGAGGCCAGCCCCAGCATTTT.

The chain carries TRBV11-3 and TRBJ2-1, with a weak D call TRBD2 (6 bases). The CDR3 spans 16 residues. V was shortened by 0 bases and J by 5 bases, with 14 bases between the two germline ends. The germline V gene has CDR1 SGHNT and CDR2 YENEEA. The CDR3 here is CASSLDGGALDNEQFF. The DNA for the CDR3 is TGTGCCAGCAGCTTAGACGGCGGGGCGTTAGACAATGAGCAGTTCTTC.

This rearrangement joins TRBV12-3 or TRBV12-4 to TRBJ1-5; D is unclear. The CDR3 is 12 amino acids. Between the trimmed V and J ends, which lost 6 bases and 0 bases, there was a span of 3 bases. The CDR3 spells CASRGSNQPQHF. CDR3 sequence (DNA): TGTGCCAGCAGGGGTAGCAATCAGCCCCAGCATTTT.

The J gene is TRBJ2-7, the V gene TRBV11-2; either TRBD1 or TRBD2 may fit D (5 bases each). CDR3 length: 13 amino acids. Germline V gene lookup returns CDR1 SGHAT and CDR2 FQNNGV. The germline V and J ends were trimmed by 1 base and 4 bases, with 8 bases remaining between them. CDR3 DNA sequence: TGTGCCAGCAGCTTAGCAGGGAGATACGAGCAGTACTTC. Translation: CASSLAGRYEQYF.